This T cell receptor (beta chain) was identified in a study of control samples from healthy donors and cancer patients. This clone occurred once. Here immunoSEQ multiplex PCR was the method, and the copy in TCRdb shows in-frame clones only, minus some. The repertoire holds 95,000 to 150,000 clones, just over 90% seen once, with 7.8% in the top ten. Trimming cost V 1 base and J 14 bases, with 12 bases left between them. CDR1 and CDR2 (germline): SGHTA, FQGNSA. The CDR3 length is 12 residues. Material for sequencing was blood. The receptor was derived from a woman aged 18-30 years in good health. V is TRBV7-2 and J is TRBJ2-1; D is uncertain. For the CDR3, the DNA is TGTGCCAGCAGCTTAGTAGGGTGGTGGGAGTTCTTC. This sequence encodes CASSLVGWWEFF.